This TCR beta chain was observed in a study of blood T cells in healthy people across ages. Study outcomes and limitations: Measured against age, TCR beta diversity per million T cells decreased in a roughly linear manner.

CDR3 length equals 17 residues. The germline V gene has CDR1 LGHNA and CDR2 YNFKEQ. V was cut by 4 bases and J by 3 bases, with 22 bases left in between. Only a few counts were recorded for this clonotype. Its antigen is undetermined. Combining a sample-barcoded 5' primer with a J-beta primer mix, a second PCR ran for about 6 to 11 cycles. The authors tagged each cDNA molecule using a template-switch adaptor with 12 random nucleotides. One entry per CDR3 protein, called by TCRdb with MiXCR from the 5' RACE reads. The table shows around 940,000 distinct CDR3 sequences, with roughly half occurring only once.

The chain joins TRBV4-2 to TRBJ2-7, with D tentatively TRBD2 (5 bases). The source of this sequence is a woman aged 55-69 years in good health. The sequencing sample was made of blood. The DNA for the CDR3 is TGTGCCAGCAGCCCTATCCGTGGGGAAACTAGAGGCTACGAGCAGTACTTC. Residues: CASSPIRGETRGYEQYF.